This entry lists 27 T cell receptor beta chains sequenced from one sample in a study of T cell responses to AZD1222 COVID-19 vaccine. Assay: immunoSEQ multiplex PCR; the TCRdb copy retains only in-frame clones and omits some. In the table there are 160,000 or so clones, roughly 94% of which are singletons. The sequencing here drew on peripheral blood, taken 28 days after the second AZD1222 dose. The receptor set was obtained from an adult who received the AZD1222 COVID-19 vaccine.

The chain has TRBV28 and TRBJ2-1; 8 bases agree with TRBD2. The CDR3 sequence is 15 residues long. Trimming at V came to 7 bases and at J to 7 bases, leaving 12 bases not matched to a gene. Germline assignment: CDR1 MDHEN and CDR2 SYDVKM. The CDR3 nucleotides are TGTGCCAGCAACGGGGGACTAGGTAGGGGGAATGAGCAGTTCTTC. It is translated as CASNGGLGRGNEQFF.

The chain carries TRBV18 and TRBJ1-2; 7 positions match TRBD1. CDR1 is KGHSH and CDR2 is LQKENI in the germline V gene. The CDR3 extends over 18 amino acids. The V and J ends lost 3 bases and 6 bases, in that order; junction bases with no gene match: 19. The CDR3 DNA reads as TGTGCCAGCTCACCTACTATCCACCGGGACAGCGGAAACCATGGCTACACCTTC. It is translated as CASSPTIHRDSGNHGYTF. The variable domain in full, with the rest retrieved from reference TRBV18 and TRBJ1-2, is NAGVMQNPRHLVRRRGQEARLRCSPMKGHSHVYWYRQLPEEGLKFMVYLQKENIIDESGMPKERFSAEFPKEGPSILRIQQVVRGDSAAYFCASSPTIHRDSGNHGYTFGSGTRLTVV.

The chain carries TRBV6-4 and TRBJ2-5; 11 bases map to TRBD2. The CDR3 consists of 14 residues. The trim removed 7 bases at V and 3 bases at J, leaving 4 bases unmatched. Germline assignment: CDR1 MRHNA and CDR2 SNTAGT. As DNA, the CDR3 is TGTGCCAGCACACCGGGACTAGCGGAAGAGACCCAGTACTTC. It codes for CASTPGLAEETQYF.

The CDR3 here is CASSLRAGRGKTEAFF. Here the CDR3 DNA reads TGCGCCAGCAGCTTGAGGGCTGGCAGGGGGAAAACTGAAGCTTTCTTT. The gene calls are TRBV5-1 and TRBJ1-1; 7 bases fit TRBD1. The germline gives CDR1 SGHRS, CDR2 YFSETQ. The V gene end was trimmed by 1 base and the J gene end by 5 bases; junction bases not matched to a gene: 11. The CDR3 is made up of 16 amino acids.

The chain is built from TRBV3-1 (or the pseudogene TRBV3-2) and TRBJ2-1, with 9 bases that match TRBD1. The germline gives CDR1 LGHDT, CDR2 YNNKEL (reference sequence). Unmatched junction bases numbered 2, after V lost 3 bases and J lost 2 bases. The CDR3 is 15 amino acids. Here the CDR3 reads CASSQDRGTYNEQFF. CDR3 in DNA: TGTGCCAGCAGCCAGGACAGGGGCACCTACAATGAGCAGTTCTTC.

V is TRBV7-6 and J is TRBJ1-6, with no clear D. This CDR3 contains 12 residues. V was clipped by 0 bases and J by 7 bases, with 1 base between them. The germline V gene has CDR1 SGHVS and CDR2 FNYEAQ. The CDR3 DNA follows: TGTGCCAGCAGCTTAGCAAATTCACCCCTCCACTTT. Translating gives CASSLANSPLHF.

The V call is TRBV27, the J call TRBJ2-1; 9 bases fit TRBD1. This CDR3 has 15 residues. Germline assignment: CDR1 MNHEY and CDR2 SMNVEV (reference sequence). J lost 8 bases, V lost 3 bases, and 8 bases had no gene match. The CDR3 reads CASSFGDRVLDEQFF. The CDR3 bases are TGTGCCAGCAGTTTCGGGGACAGGGTGTTGGATGAGCAGTTCTTC.

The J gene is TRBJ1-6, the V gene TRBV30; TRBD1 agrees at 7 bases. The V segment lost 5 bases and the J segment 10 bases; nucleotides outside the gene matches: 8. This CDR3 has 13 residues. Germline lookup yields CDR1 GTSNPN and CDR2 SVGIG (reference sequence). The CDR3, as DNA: TGTGCCTGGGACAGGGACATGGGGTCACCCCTCCACTTT. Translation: CAWDRDMGSPLHF. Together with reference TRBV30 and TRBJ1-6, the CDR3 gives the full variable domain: SQTIHQWPATLVQPVGSPLSLECTVEGTSNPNLYWYRQAAGRGLQLLFYSVGIGQISSEVPQNLSASRPQDRQFILSSKKLLLSDSGFYLCAWDRDMGSPLHFGNGTRLTVT.

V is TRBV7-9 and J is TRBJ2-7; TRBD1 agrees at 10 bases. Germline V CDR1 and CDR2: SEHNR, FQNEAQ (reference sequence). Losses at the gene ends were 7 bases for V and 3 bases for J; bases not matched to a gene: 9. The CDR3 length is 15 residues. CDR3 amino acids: CASTAGQGNHYEQYF. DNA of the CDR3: TGTGCCAGCACCGCGGGACAGGGGAATCACTACGAGCAGTACTTC.

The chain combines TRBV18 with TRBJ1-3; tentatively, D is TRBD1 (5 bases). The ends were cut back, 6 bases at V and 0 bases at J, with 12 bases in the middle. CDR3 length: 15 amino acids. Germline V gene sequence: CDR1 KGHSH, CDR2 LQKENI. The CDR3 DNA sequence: TGTGCCAGCTCGTCCGGACACTTCTCTGGAAACACCATATATTTT. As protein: CASSSGHFSGNTIYF.

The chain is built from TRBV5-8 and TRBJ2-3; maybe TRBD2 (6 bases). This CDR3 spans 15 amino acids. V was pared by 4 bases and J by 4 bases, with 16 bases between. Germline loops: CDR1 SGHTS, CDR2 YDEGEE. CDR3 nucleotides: TGTGCCAGCAGCATACTAGAAGCGGGCCCAGATACGCAGTATTTT. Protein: CASSILEAGPDTQYF.

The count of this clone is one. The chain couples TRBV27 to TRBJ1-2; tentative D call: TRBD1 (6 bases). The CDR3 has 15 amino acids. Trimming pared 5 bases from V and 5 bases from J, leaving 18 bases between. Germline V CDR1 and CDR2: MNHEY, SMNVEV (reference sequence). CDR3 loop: CASSQRAGDFYGYTF. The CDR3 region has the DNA TGTGCCAGCAGTCAAAGGGCAGGGGATTTTTATGGCTACACCTTC.

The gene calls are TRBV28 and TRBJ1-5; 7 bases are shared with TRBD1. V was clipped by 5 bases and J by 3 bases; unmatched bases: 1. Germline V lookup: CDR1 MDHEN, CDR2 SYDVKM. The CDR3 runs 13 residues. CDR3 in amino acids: CASSGTDNQPQHF. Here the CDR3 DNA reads TGTGCCAGCAGTGGGACAGACAATCAGCCCCAGCATTTT.

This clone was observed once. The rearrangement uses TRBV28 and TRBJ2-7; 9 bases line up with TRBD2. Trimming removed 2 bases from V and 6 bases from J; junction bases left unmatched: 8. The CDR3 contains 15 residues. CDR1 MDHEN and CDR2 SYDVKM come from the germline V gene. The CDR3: CASSLEEGLAPEQYF. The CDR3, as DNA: TGTGCCAGCAGTTTAGAAGAGGGACTAGCCCCCGAGCAGTACTTC. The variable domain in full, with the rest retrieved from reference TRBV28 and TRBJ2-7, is DVKVTQSSRYLVKRTGEKVFLECVQDMDHENMFWYRQDPGLGLRLIYFSYDVKMKEKGDIPEGYSVSREKKERFSLILESASTNQTSMYLCASSLEEGLAPEQYFGPGTRLTVT.

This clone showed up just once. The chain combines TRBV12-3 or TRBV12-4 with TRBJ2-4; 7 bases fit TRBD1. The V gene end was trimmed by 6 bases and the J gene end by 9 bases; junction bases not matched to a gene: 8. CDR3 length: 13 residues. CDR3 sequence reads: CASSPRGSGIQYF. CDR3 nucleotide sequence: TGTGCCAGCAGCCCCAGGGGGTCGGGCATTCAGTACTTC.

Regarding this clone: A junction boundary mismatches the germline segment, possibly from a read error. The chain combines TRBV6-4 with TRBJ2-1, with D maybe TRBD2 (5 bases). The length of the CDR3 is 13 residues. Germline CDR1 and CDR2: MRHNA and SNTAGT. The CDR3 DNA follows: TGTGCCAGCAGTTACTCCCTAGCCACTGAGCAGTTCTTC. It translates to CASSYSLATEQFF.

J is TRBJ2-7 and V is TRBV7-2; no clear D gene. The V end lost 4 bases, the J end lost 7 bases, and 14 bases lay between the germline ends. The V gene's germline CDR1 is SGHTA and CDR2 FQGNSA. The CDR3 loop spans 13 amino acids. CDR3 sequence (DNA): TGTGCCAGCAGCTCCTCCCCCCTGAGAGAGCAGTACTTC. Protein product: CASSSSPLREQYF.

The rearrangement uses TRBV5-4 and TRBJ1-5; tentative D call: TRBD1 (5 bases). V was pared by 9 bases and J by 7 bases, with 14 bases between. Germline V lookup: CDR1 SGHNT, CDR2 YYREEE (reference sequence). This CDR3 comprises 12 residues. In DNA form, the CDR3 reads TGTGCCAAACTCGTGGGGCCCCAGCCCCAGCATTTT. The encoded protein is CAKLVGPQPQHF.

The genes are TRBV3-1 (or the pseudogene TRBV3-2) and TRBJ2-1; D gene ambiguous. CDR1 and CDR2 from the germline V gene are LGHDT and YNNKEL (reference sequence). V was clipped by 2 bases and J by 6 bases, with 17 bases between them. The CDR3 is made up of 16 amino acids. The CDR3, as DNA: TGTGCCAGCAGCCAATCGGCCCTGGGCGTTCGCAATGAGCAGTTCTTC. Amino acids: CASSQSALGVRNEQFF.

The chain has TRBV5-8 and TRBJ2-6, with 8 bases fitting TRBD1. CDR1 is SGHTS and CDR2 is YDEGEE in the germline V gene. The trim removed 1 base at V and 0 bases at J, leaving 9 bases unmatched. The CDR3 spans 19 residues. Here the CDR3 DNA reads TGTGCCAGCAGCTTGCCCGGATGGACAGGGAGCTCTGGGGCCAACGTCCTGACTTTC. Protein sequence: CASSLPGWTGSSGANVLTF.

CDR3 sequence: CASSERRAGSRGNEQYF. As DNA, the CDR3 is TGCGCCAGCAGTGAACGACGCGCGGGCAGCAGAGGGAATGAGCAGTACTTC. V usage is TRBV10-2 and J usage is TRBJ2-7; D is possibly TRBD2 (5 bases). Germline CDR1 WSHSY, CDR2 SAAADI. The CDR3 sequence is 17 residues long. Trimming took off 3 bases at V and 7 bases at J, with 25 bases between the two ends.

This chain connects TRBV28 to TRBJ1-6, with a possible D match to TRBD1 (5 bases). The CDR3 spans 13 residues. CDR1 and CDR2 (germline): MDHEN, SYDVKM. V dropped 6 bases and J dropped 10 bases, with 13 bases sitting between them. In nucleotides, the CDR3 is TGTGCCAGCAGCCCACCGGGGGACTCACCCCTCCACTTT. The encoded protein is CASSPPGDSPLHF.

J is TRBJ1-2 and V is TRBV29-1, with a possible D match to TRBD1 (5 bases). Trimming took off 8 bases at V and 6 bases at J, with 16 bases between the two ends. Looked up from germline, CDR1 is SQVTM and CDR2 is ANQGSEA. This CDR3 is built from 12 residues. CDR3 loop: CSMLGTQDGYTF. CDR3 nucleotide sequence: TGCAGCATGCTCGGGACGCAGGATGGCTACACCTTC.

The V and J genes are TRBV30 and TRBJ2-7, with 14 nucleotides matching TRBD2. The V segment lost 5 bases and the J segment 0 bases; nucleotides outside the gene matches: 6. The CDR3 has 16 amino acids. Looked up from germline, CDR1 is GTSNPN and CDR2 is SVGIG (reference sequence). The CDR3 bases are TGTGCCTGGGGGATGGGGACTAGCGGGAGCTCCTACGAGCAGTACTTC. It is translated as CAWGMGTSGSSYEQYF.

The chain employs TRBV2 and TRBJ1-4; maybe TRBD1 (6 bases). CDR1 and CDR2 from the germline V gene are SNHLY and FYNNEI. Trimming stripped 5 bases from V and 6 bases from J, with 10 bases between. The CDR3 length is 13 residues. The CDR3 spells CASSQQGYEKLFF. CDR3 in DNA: TGTGCCAGCAGTCAACAGGGTTATGAAAAACTGTTTTTT.

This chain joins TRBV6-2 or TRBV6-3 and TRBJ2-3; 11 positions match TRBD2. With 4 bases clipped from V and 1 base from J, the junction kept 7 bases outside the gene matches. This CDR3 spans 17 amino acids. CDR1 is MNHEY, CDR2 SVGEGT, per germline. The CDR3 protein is CASSFSSGRPRTDTQYF. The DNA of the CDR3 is TGTGCCAGCAGTTTCTCTAGCGGGAGGCCCCGCACAGATACGCAGTATTTT.

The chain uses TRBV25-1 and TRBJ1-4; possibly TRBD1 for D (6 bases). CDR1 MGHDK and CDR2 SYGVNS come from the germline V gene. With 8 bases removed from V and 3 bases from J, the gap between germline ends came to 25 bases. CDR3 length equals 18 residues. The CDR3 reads CASSPGGLSFRANEKLFF. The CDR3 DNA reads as TGTGCCAGCTCCCCGGGGGGCCTGTCTTTCCGGGCTAATGAAAAACTGTTTTTT.